Listed below are T cell receptor beta chains from one sample, sequenced in a study of blood T cell repertoires in COVID-19. Profiled with immunoSEQ multiplex PCR; TCRdb holds only in-frame clones, not every one. The repertoire has more than 150,000 clones, 70% to 85% of them found once; the top ten carry about 13%. Sequences were obtained from peripheral blood. These receptors were obtained from a man between 45 and 60 years old who had recovered from COVID-19. Both conserved end residues are part of each CDR3. Fields, in order: CDR3 length, V gene, CDR3 protein.

14	TRBV19	CASTPPAAGARRIF
15	TRBV19	CASGPHRGYNSPLHF
13	TRBV12-3/TRBV12-4	CARPQENTGELFF
15	TRBV28	CASSHRGPPPYEQYF
15	TRBV11-1	CASSLPGQGEDEQFF
14	TRBV29-1	CSVPLGQGTDTQYF
14	TRBV2	CASSPTGGQETQYF
15	TRBV7-9	CASSLDRDFNEKLFF
15	TRBV7-2	CASSQPGQGADGYTF
14	TRBV9	CASSASGNRDTQYF
14	TRBV3-1/TRBV3-2	CASRPGTANYGYTF
15	TRBV10-1	CASSESVTVNTEAFF
16	TRBV7-9	CASSILGDREGYGYTF
15	TRBV28	CASSLPLAGTYEQYF
14	TRBV24-1	CATSDPGQNYGYTF
12	TRBV2	CASSEEDYGYTF
16	TRBV9	CASSPRYSGSTDTQYF
17	TRBV5-1	CASSSPGAGTFTDTQYF
14	TRBV7-2	CASSLEAGDKTQYF
14	TRBV5-1	CASSQTAGNTEAFF
14	TRBV28	CASSTSESYNEQFF
15	TRBV4-3	CASSQGIAGLNEQFF
17	TRBV7-2	CASSLATRQGVKYEQYF
12	TRBV7-2	CASSTYQDEQFF
13	TRBV29-1	CSVDGTGFKTQYF
12	TRBV30	CAWSPESRGRYF
14	TRBV2	CASSSYTGSVGQFF
16	TRBV6-1	CASSETGFGTAYGYTF
13	TRBV19	CASSVTAVTEAFF
18	TRBV11-2	CASSLGAGLTLGTGELFF
14	TRBV2	CASRRGPGFETQYF
16	TRBV5-4	CASSFPHPGSYNEQFF
11	TRBV20-1	CSAGDSNEQYF
16	TRBV6-2/TRBV6-3	CASSYQGQGAYYGYTF
14	TRBV11-2	CASSRTQVDYGYTF